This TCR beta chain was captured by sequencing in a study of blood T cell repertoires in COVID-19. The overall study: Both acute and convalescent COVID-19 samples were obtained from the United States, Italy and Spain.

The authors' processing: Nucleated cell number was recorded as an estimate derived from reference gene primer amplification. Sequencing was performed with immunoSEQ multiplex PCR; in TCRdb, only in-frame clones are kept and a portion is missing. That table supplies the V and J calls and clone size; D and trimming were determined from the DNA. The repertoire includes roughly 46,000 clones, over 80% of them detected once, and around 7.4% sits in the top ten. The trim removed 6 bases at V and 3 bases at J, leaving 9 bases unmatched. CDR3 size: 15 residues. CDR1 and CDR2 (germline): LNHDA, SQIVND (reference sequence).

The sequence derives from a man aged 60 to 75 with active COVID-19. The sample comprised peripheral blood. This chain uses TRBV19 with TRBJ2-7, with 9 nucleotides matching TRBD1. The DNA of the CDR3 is TGTGCCAGTAGATTAGCCTGGGACAGGGTCTACGAGCAGTACTTC. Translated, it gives CASRLAWDRVYEQYF.